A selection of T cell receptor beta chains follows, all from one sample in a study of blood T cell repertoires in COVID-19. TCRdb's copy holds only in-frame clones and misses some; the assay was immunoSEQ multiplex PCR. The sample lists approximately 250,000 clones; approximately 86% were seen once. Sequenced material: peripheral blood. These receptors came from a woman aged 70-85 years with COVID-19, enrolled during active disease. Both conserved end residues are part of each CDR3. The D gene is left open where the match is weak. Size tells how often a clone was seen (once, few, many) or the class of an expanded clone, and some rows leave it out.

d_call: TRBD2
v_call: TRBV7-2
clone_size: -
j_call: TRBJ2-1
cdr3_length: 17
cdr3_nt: TGTGCCAGCAGCCCGCCGGGGGGTAGCCGGAGCAAGGGTGAGCAGTTCTTC
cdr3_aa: CASSPPGGSRSKGEQFF

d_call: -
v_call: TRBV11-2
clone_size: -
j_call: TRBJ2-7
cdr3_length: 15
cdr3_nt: TGTGCCAGCAGCTTCACAGGCGCCGGAACCTACGAGCAGTACTTC
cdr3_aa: CASSFTGAGTYEQYF

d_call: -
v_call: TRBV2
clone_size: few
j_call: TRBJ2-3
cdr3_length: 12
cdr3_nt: TGTGCCAGCACCGTATACACAGATACGCAGTATTTT
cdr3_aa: CASTVYTDTQYF

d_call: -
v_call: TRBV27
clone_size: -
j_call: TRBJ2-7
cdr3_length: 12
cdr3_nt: TGTGCCTTTCATGGGGAGGCCTACGAGCAGTACTTC
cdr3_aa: CAFHGEAYEQYF

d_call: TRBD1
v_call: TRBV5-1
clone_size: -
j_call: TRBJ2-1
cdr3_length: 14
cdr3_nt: TGCGCCAGCAGCTTGCTTCAGGGGGCAGATGAGCAGTTCTTC
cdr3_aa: CASSLLQGADEQFF

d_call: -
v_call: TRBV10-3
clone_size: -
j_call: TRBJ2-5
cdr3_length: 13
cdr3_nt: TGTGCCACCATGGGCCAGGGACTCGAGACCCAGTACTTC
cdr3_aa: CATMGQGLETQYF

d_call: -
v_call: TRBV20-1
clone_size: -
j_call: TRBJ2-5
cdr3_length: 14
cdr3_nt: TGCAGTGCTAGTCGGGGAGAACTAAAAGAGACCCAGTACTTC
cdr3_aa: CSASRGELKETQYF

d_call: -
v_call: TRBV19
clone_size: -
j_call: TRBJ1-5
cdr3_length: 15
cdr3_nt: TGTGCCAGTAGTATAAAGCTTTATAGCAATCAGCCCCAGCATTTT
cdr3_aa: CASSIKLYSNQPQHF

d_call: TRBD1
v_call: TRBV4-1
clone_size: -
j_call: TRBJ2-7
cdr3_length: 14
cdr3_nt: TGCGCCAGCAGCCAGCCCCAGACAGGGGACGAGCAGTACTTC
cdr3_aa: CASSQPQTGDEQYF

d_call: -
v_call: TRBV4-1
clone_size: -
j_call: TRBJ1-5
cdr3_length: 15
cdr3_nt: TGCGCCAGCAGCCAAAATGAACAGGGACATCAGCCCCAGCATTTT
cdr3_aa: CASSQNEQGHQPQHF

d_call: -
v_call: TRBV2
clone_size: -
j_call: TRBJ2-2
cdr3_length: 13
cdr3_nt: TGTGCCAGCTGGCGACTCCCCGACCCTTCTCTGTTTTTT
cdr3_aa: CASWRLPDPSLFF

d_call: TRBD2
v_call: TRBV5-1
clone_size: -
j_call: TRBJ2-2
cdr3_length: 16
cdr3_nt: TGCGCCAGCAGCTTGGATCCAGCGGGGGGCGGAGGGGAGCTGTTTTTT
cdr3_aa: CASSLDPAGGGGELFF

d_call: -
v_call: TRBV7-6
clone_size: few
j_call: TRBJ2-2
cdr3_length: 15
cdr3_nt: TGTGCCAGCAGCTCCCGGGGGGCTAATGTCGGGGAGCTGTTTTTT
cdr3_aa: CASSSRGANVGELFF

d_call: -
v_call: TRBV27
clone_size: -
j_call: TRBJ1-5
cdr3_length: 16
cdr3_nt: TGTGCCAGCAGTCCTTTAGGCGGGGAGTGGTTACAGCCCCAGCATTTT
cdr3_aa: CASSPLGGEWLQPQHF

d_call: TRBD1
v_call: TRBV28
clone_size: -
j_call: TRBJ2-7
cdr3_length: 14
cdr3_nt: TGTGCCAGCAGCTCGCGCCAGGGGGCTGGCGAGCAGTACTTC
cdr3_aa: CASSSRQGAGEQYF

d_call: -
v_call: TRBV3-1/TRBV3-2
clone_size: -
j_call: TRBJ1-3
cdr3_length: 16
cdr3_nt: TGTGCCAGCAGTCTCTCAGTGGACTTCTCTGGAAACACCATATATTTT
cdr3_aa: CASSLSVDFSGNTIYF

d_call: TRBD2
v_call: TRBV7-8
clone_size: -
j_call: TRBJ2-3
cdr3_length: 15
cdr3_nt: TGTGCCAGCAGCTTTGGGACTAGCCCCACAGATACGCAGTATTTT
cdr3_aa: CASSFGTSPTDTQYF

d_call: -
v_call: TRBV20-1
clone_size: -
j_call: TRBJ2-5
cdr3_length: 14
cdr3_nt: TGCAGTGCTAGTTCGCGGGCGGGGCAAGAGACCCAGTACTTC
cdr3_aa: CSASSRAGQETQYF

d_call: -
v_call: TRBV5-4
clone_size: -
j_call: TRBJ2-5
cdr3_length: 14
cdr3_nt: TGTGCCAGCAGCCCCGACAGTCGCCAAGAGACCCAGTACTTC
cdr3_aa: CASSPDSRQETQYF

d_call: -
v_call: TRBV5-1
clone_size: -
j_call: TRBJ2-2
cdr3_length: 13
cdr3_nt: TGCGCCACCTCCCTCTACCTCACCGGGGAGCTGTTTTTT
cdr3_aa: CATSLYLTGELFF

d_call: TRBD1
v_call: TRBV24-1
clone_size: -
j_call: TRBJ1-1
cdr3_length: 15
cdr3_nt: TGTGCCACCAGTGTTGGGACAGGCTATGCCACTGAAGCTTTCTTT
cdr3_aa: CATSVGTGYATEAFF

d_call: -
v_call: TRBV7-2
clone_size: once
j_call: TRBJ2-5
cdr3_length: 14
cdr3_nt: TGTGCCAGCAGCTTAGGACTTCCGGGGGAGACCCAGTACTTC
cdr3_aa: CASSLGLPGETQYF

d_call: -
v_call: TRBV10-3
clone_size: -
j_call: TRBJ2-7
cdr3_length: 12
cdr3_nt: TGTGCCATCAGTGCCTCTATCTACGAGCAGTACTTC
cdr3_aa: CAISASIYEQYF

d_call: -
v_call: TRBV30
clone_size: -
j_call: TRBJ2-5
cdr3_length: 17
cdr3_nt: TGTGCCTGGACTTTGGGAGCGGGTTACCCCTCACGGGAGACCCAGTACTTC
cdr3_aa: CAWTLGAGYPSRETQYF

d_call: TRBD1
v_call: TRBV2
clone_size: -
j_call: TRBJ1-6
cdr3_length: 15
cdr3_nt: TGTGCCAGCAGCTCATGGACAGGGGAGCGGTCACCCCTCCACTTT
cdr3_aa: CASSSWTGERSPLHF

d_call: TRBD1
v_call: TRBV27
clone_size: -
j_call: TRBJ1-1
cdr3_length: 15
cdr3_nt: TGTGCCAGCAGTTTCCACAGGGGGAGGGACACTGAAGCTTTCTTT
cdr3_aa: CASSFHRGRDTEAFF

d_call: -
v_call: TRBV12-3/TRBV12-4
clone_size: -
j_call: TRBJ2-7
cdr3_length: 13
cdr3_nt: TGTGCCAGCAGTTCCGGGCCGAGGAGGGAGCAGTACTTC
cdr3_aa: CASSSGPRREQYF

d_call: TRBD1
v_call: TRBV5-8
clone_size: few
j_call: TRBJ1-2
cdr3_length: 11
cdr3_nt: TGTGCCAGCAGCCAGGGGGGCGGCTACACCTTC
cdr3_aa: CASSQGGGYTF

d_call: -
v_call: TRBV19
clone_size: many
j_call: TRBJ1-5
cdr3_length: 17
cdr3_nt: TGTGCCAGTACGACTCTTTGGGGAGGATCGAGCAATCAGCCCCAGCATTTT
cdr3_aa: CASTTLWGGSSNQPQHF

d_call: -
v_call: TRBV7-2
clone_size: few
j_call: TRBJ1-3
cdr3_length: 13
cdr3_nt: TGTGCCAGCAGCTTTGACACTGGAAACACCATATATTTT
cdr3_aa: CASSFDTGNTIYF

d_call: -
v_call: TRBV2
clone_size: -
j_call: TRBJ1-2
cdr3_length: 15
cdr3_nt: TGTGCCAGCAGTGAAGTAAAAGGGAGTCTCTATGGCTACACCTTC
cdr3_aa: CASSEVKGSLYGYTF

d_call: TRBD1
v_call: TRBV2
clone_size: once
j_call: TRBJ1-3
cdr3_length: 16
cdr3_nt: TGTGCCAGCAGTGAAGCGGACAGGATCTCTGGAAACACCATATATTTT
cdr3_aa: CASSEADRISGNTIYF

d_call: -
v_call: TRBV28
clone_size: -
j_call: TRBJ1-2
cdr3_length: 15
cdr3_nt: TGTGCCAGCAGTTTAGGTTCACTCGGCGGCTATGGCTACACCTTC
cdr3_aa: CASSLGSLGGYGYTF

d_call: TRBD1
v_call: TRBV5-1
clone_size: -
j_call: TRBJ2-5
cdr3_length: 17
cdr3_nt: TGCGCCAGCAGCCAAGGACAGGGGGCTTTCCTTCCCAAGACCCAGTACTTC
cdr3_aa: CASSQGQGAFLPKTQYF

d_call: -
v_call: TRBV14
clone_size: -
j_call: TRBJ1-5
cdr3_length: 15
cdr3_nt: TGTGCCAGCAGCCAAGATCTAGTTCAGAATCAGCCCCAGCATTTT
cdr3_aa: CASSQDLVQNQPQHF

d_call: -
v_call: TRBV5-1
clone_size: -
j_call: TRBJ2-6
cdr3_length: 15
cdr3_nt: TGCGCCAGCAGCTTGACAAATGCTGGGGCCAACGTCCTGACTTTC
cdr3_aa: CASSLTNAGANVLTF

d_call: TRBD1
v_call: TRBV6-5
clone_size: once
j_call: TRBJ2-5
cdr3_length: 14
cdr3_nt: TGTGCCAGCAGTTACTCGGACAGGGGAGAGACCCAGTACTTC
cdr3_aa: CASSYSDRGETQYF

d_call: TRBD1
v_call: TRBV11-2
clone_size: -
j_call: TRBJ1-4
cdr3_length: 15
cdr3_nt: TGTGCCAGCAGCGGGACAGCTGCAACTAATGAAAAACTGTTTTTT
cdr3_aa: CASSGTAATNEKLFF

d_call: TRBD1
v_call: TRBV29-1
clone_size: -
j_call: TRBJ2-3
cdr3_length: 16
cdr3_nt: TGCAGCGTTGGAGGACGACAGGGATCGAGCACAGATACGCAGTATTTT
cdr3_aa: CSVGGRQGSSTDTQYF

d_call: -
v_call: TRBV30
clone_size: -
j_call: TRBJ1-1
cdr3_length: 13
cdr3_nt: TGTGCCTGGAGCCCCCCCGGGGGGCACTCGGCTTTCTTT
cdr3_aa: CAWSPPGGHSAFF

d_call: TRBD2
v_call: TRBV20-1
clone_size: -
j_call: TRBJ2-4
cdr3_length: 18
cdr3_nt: TGCAGTGCTAGTCCGGGACTAGCAAAAGTACTAGCCAAAAACATTCAGTACTTC
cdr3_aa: CSASPGLAKVLAKNIQYF

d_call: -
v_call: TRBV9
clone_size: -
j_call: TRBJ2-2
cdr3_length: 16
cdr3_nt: TGTGCCAGCAGCGAAAAGACAGGCAAAAACACCGGGGAGCTGTTTTTT
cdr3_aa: CASSEKTGKNTGELFF

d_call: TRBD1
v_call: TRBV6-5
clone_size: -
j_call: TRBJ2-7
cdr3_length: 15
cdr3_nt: TGTGCCAGCAGCTCCGACCCGTCGGGACAGGGTCAGCAGTACTTC
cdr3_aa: CASSSDPSGQGQQYF

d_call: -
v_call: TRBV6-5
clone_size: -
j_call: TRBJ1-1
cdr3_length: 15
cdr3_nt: TGTGCCAGCAGTCAGACAGGCCATCTTAACACTGAAGCTTTCTTT
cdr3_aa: CASSQTGHLNTEAFF

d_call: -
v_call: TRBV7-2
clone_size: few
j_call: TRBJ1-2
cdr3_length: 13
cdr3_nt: TGTGCCAGCAGCTTAAGGGAGGGCTATGGCTACACCTTC
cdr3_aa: CASSLREGYGYTF

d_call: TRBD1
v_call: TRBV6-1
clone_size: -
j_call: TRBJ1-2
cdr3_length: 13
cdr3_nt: TGTGCCAGCAGTGACCAGGGGGCGCGGGGCTACACCTTC
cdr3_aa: CASSDQGARGYTF

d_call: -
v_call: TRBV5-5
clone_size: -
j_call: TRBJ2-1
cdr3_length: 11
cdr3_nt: TGTGCCAGCAGCTTGACAGTTGAGCAGTTCTTC
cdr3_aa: CASSLTVEQFF

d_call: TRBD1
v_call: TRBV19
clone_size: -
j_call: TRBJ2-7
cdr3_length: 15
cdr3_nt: TGTGCCAGTAGTATGGCCGGACAGGGCGCCTACGAGCAGTACTTC
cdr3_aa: CASSMAGQGAYEQYF